What follows are 8 T cell receptor beta chains derived from one specimen sequenced in a study of post-analysis software for immune sequencing data. Overall study results and limits: TRBV5-6, TRBV5-1 and TRBV20-1 belonged to a set of roughly 5 TRBV segments that were more frequent in patients than controls.

The authors incorporated unique molecular identifiers into the TCR beta cDNA libraries. In TCRdb, the PCR reads were re-called with MiXCR into one record per CDR3 protein. The table has more than 350,000 distinct CDR3 sequences, more than 30% seen once; the top ten hold under 9%. No cognate antigen is known for these TCRs. Specimen: blood. These receptors came from a girl aged 2 to 10 with multiple sclerosis.

The V gene is TRBV20-1, the J gene TRBJ1-2; D is unclear. Germline CDR1 is DFQATT and CDR2 is SNEGSKA (reference sequence). V lost 4 bases, J lost 6 bases, and 12 bases lay in between. The CDR3 has 12 residues. CDR3 loop: CSATPAADGYTF. In nucleotides, the CDR3 is TGCAGTGCTACCCCGGCAGCGGATGGCTACACCTTC.

The chain employs TRBV27 and TRBJ1-2, with D possibly TRBD1 on 6 matching bases. The germline gives CDR1 MNHEY, CDR2 SMNVEV (reference sequence). V was shortened by 6 bases and J by 0 bases, with 11 bases between the two germline ends. This CDR3 is 14 amino acids long. CDR3 sequence reads: CASSPDSPNYGYTF. The DNA of the CDR3 is TGTGCCAGCAGCCCGGACAGCCCTAACTATGGCTACACCTTC.

The rearrangement uses TRBV20-1 and TRBJ2-1; TRBD2 matches at 13 bases. This CDR3 contains 16 residues. From germline, CDR1 is DFQATT and CDR2 SNEGSKA (reference sequence). The ends lost 6 bases at V and 4 bases at J; junction bases unmatched: 9. The DNA of the CDR3 is TGCAGTGCCCTGCCCACTAGCGGGGGGGATTACAATGAGCAGTTCTTC. It specifies CSALPTSGGDYNEQFF.

This clonotype was observed a few times. This rearrangement joins TRBV3-1 to TRBJ1-1; D gene uncertain. The CDR3 totals 13 residues. Trimming left V 7 bases short and J 1 base short, with 10 bases between. Germline loops: CDR1 LGHDT, CDR2 YNNKEL (reference sequence). The CDR3 nucleotides read TGTGCCAGCAAGAGGAGGGAGAACACTGAAGCTTTCTTT. Its translation: CASKRRENTEAFF.

This clonotype was seen a few times. This CDR3 reads CASSVGASGRGNIQYF. The CDR3 nucleotides are TGTGCCAGCAGCGTAGGGGCTAGCGGGAGAGGAAACATTCAGTACTTC. J is TRBJ2-4 and V is TRBV9, with 10 bases lining up with TRBD2. From germline, CDR1 is SGDLS and CDR2 YYNGEE. This CDR3 comprises 16 residues. J gave up 6 bases and V 0 bases, and 6 bases lay outside the gene matches.

The chain recombines TRBV9 with TRBJ2-7, with TRBD2 matching 10 bases. The J call is uncertain, as TRBJ2-5 better fits the DNA end. CDR1 SGDLS and CDR2 YYNGEE come from the germline V gene. The CDR3 is 16 residues long. CDR3 loop: CASSEAGTSAWETQYF. In DNA form, the CDR3 reads TGTGCCAGCAGCGAAGCCGGGACTAGCGCGTGGGAGACCCAGTACTTC.

The genes are TRBV11-1 and TRBJ2-3; weak D call: TRBD2 (5 bases). The CDR3 length is 16 residues. V shed 1 base and J shed 1 base, with 12 bases lying between them. Per the germline V gene, CDR1 is SGHAT and CDR2 is FQDESV (reference sequence). The DNA for the CDR3 is TGTGCCAGCAGCTTAGTAGCCCGCGGGCGCACAGATACGCAGTATTTT. Its translation is CASSLVARGRTDTQYF.

The chain uses TRBV20-1 and TRBJ2-7, with 8 bases identical to TRBD1. With 8 bases clipped from V and 2 bases from J, the junction kept 8 bases outside the gene matches. CDR1 and CDR2 from the germline V gene are DFQATT and SNEGSKA (reference sequence). CDR3 length: 13 amino acids. The CDR3 sequence: CSTTQGAAYEQYF. The CDR3, as DNA: TGCAGTACGACGCAGGGGGCGGCCTACGAGCAGTACTTC.